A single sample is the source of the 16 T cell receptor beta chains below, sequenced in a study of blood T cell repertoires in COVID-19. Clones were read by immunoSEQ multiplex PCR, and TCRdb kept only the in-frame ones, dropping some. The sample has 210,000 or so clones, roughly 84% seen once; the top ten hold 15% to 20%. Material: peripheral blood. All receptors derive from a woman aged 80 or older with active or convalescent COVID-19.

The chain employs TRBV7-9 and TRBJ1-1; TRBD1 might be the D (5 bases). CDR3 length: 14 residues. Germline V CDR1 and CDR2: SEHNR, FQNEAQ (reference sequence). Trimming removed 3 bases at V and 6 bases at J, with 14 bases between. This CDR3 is CASSFIAGRSEAFF. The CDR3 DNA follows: TGTGCCAGCAGCTTTATTGCAGGGAGGTCTGAAGCTTTCTTT.

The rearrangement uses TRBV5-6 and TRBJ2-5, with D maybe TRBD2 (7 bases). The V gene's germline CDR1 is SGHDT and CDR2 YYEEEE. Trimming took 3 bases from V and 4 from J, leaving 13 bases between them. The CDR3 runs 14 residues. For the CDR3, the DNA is TGTGCCAGCAGCTCTCCGAGGGGGGGAGAGACCCAGTACTTC. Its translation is CASSSPRGGETQYF.

The CDR3 loop reads CASSVAPGGLGNTIYF. CDR3 DNA sequence: TGTGCCAGCAGCGTAGCCCCAGGGGGTTTGGGAAACACCATATATTTT. This chain uses TRBV9 with TRBJ1-3; 7 bases match TRBD1. The CDR3 contains 16 residues. Per the germline V gene, CDR1 is SGDLS and CDR2 is YYNGEE. With V trimmed by 0 bases and J by 4 bases, 7 bases remained unmatched.

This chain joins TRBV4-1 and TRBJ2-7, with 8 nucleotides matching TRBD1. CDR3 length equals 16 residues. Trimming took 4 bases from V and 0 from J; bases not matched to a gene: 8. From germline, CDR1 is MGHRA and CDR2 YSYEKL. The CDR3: CASSPPGGQGSYEQYF. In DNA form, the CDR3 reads TGCGCCAGCAGCCCCCCGGGCGGACAGGGCTCCTACGAGCAGTACTTC.

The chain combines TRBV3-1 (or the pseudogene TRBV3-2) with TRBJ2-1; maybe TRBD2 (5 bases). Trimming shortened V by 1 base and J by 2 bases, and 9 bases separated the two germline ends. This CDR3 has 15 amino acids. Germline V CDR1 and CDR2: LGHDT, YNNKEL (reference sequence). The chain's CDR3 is CASSQVGGPYNEQFF. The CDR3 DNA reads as TGTGCCAGCAGCCAAGTCGGAGGTCCCTACAATGAGCAGTTCTTC.

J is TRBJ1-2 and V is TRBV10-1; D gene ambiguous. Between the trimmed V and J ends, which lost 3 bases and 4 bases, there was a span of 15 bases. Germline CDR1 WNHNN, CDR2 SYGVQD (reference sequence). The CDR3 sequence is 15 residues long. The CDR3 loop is CASSDTPEAPYGYTF. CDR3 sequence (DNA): TGCGCCAGCAGTGACACCCCAGAGGCCCCCTATGGCTACACCTTC.

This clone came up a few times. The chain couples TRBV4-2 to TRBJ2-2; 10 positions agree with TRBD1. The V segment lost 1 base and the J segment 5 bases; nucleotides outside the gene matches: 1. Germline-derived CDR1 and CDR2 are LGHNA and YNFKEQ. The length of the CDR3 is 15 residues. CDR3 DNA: TGTGCCAGCAGCCAAGGGGACAGGGGTACCGGGGAGCTGTTTTTT. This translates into CASSQGDRGTGELFF.

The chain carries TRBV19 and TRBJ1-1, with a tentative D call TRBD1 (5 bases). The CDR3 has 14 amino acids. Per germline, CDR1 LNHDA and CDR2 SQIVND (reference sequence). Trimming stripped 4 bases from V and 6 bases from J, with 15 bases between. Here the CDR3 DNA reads TGTGCCAGTAGTACACGGGGGTATGACGCTGAAGCTTTCTTT. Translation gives CASSTRGYDAEAFF. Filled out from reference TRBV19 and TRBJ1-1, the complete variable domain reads DGGITQSPKYLFRKEGQNVTLSCEQNLNHDAMYWYRQDPGQGLRLIYYSQIVNDFQKGDIAEGYSVSREKKESFPLTVTSAQKNPTAFYLCASSTRGYDAEAFFGQGTRLTVV.

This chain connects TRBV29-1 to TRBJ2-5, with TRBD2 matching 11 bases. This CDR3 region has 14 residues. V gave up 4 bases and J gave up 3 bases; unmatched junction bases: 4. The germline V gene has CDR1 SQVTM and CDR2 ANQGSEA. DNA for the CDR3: TGCAGCGTTGGAGGGACTAGCGGAGAAGAGACCCAGTACTTC. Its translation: CSVGGTSGEETQYF.

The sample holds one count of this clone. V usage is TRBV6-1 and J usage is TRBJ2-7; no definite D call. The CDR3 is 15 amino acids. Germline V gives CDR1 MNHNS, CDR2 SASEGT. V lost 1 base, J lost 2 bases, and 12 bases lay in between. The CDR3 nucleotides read TGTGCCAGCAGTGAAGGGTCATCTGCGGCCTACGAGCAGTACTTC. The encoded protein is CASSEGSSAAYEQYF.

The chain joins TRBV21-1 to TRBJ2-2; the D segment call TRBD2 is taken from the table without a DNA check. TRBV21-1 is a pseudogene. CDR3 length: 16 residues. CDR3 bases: TGTGCCAGCAGCATTGAGAGCGGGAGTGGAACCGGGGAGCTGTTTTTT. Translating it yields CASSIESGSGTGELFF.

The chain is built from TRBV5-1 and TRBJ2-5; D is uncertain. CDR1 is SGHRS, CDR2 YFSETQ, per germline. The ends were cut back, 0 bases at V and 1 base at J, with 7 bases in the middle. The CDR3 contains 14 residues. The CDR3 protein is CASSLVNSQETQYF. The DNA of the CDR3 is TGCGCCAGCAGCTTGGTAAACAGCCAAGAGACCCAGTACTTC.

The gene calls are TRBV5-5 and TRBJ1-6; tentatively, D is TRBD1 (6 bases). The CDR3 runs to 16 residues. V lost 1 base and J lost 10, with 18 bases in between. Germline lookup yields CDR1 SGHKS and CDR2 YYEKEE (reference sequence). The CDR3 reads CASSLFLAQGSSPLHF. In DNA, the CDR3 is TGTGCCAGCAGCTTGTTCCTTGCTCAGGGGAGCTCACCCCTCCACTTT. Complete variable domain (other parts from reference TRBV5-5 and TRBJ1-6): DAGVTQSPTHLIKTRGQQVTLRCSPISGHKSVSWYQQVLGQGPQFIFQYYEKEERGRGNFPDRFSARQFPNYSSELNVNALLLGDSALYLCASSLFLAQGSSPLHFGNGTRLTVT.

The CDR3: CASTRTSGSYNEQFF. In nucleotides, the CDR3 is TGCGCCAGCACCAGGACTAGCGGGAGCTACAATGAGCAGTTCTTC. The genes are TRBV5-1 and TRBJ2-1; 13 bases map to TRBD2. The J segment lost 3 bases and the V segment lost 6 bases, leaving 3 bases of the junction unmatched. CDR1 and CDR2 from the germline V gene are SGHRS and YFSETQ. The CDR3 loop spans 15 amino acids. Looking up the rest from reference TRBV5-1 and TRBJ2-1 gives the full variable domain: KAGVTQTPRYLIKTRGQQVTLSCSPISGHRSVSWYQQTPGQGLQFLFEYFSETQRNKGNFPGRFSGRQFSNSRSEMNVSTLELGDSALYLCASTRTSGSYNEQFFGPGTRLTVL.

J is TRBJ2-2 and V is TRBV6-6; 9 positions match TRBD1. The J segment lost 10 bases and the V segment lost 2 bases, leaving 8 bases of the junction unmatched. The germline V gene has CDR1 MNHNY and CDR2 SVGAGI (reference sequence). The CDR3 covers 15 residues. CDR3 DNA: TGTGCCAGCAGTTACCAGGGACAGGGTGTAGCGGAGCTGTTTTTT. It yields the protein CASSYQGQGVAELFF.

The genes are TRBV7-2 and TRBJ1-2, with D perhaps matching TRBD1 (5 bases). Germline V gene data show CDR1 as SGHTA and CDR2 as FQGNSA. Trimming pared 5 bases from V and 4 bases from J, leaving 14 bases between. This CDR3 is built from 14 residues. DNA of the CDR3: TGTGCCAGCAGCATAGAACCGGGGGGCTATGGCTACACCTTC. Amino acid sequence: CASSIEPGGYGYTF.